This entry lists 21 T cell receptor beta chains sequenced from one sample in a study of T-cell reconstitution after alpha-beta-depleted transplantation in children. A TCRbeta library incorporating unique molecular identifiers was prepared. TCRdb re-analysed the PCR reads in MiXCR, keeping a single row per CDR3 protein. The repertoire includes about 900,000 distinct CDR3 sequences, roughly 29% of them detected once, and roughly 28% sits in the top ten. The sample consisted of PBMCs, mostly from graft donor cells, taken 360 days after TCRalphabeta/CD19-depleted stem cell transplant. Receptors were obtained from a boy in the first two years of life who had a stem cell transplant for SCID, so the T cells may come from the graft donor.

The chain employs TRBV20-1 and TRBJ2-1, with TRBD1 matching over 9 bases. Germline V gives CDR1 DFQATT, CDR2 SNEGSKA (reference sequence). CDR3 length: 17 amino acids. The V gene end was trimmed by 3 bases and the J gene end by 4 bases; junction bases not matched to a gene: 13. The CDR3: CSARVISGTGPYNEQFF. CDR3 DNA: TGCAGTGCTAGGGTGATCTCCGGGACAGGGCCATACAATGAGCAGTTCTTC.

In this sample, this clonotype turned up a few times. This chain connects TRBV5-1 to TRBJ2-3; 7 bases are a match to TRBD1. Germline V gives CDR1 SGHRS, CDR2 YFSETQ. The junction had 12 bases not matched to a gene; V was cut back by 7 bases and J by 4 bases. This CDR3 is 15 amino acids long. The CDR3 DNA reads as TGCGCCAGCGCGAGACAGGGCAACGGGGCAGATACGCAGTATTTT. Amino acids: CASARQGNGADTQYF. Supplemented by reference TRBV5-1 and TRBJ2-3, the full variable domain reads KAGVTQTPRYLIKTRGQQVTLSCSPISGHRSVSWYQQTPGQGLQFLFEYFSETQRNKGNFPGRFSGRQFSNSRSEMNVSTLELGDSALYLCASARQGNGADTQYFGPGTRLTVL.

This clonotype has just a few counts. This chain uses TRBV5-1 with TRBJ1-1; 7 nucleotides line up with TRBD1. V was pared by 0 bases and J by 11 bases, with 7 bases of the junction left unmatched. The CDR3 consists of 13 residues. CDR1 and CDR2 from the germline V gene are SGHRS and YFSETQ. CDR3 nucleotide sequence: TGCGCCAGCAGCTTGGGGACGACAGGGACGGCTTTCTTT. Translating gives CASSLGTTGTAFF.

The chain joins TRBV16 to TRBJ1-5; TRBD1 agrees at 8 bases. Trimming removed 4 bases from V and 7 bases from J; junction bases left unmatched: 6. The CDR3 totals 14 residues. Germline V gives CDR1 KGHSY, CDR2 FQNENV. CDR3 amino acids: CASSRPQGAQPQHF. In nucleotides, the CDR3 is TGTGCCAGCAGCCGACCCCAGGGGGCCCAGCCCCAGCATTTT.

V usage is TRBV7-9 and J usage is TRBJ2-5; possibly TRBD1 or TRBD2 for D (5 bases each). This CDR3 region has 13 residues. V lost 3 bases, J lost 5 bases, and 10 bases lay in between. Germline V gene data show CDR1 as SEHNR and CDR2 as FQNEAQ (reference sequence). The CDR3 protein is CASSFGTRETQYF. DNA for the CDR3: TGTGCCAGCAGCTTTGGGACCCGGGAGACCCAGTACTTC. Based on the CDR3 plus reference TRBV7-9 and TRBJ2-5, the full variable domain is DTGVSQNPRHKITKRGQNVTFRCDPISEHNRLYWYRQTLGQGPEFLTYFQNEAQLEKSRLLSDRFSAERPKGSFSTLEIQRTEQGDSAMYLCASSFGTRETQYFGPGTRLLVL.

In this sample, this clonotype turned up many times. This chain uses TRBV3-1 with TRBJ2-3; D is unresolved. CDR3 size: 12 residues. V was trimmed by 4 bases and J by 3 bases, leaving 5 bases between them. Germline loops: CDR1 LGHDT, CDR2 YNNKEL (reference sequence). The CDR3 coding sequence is TGTGCCAGCAGCCCCCAAACAGATACGCAGTATTTT. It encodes CASSPQTDTQYF.

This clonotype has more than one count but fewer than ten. CDR3 coding DNA: TGTGCCAGCAGCTCACCGGGACTAGTTCAAGAGACCCAGTACTTC. This codes for CASSSPGLVQETQYF. This chain uses TRBV5-5 with TRBJ2-5; 8 bases align to TRBD2. CDR1 and CDR2 (germline): SGHKS, YYEKEE (reference sequence). With V trimmed by 3 bases and J by 2 bases, 6 bases remained unmatched. The CDR3 contains 15 residues.

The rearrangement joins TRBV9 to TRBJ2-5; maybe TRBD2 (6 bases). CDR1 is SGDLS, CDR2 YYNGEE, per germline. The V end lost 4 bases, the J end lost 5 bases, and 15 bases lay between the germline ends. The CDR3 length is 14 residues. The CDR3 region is CASSPRLVGETQYF. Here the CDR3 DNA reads TGTGCCAGCAGCCCCCGACTAGTTGGCGAGACCCAGTACTTC.

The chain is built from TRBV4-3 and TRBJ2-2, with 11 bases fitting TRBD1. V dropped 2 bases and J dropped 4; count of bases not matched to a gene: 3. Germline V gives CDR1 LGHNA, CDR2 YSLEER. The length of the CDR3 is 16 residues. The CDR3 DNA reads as TGCGCCAGCAGCCAATCGGACAGGGGGCGCACCGGGGAGCTGTTTTTT. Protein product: CASSQSDRGRTGELFF.

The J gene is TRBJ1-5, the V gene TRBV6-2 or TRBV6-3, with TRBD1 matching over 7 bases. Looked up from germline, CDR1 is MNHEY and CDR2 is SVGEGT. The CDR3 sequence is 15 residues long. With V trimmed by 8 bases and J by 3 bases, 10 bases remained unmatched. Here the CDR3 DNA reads TGTGCCAGCGTGAGGGACAGCCGAAACAATCAGCCCCAGCATTTT. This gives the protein CASVRDSRNNQPQHF.

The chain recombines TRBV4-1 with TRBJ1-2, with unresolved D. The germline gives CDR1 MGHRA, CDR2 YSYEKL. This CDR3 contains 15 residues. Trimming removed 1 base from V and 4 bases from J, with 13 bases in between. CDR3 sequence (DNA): TGCGCCAGCAGCCAAGGCCTAGGGAGGCTCTATGGCTACACCTTC. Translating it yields CASSQGLGRLYGYTF.

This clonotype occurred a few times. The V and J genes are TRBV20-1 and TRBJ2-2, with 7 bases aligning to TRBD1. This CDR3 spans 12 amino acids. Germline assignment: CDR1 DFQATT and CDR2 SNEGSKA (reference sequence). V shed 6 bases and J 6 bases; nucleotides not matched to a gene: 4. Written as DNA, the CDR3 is TGCAGTGCCATGACAGGGCCCGGGGAGCTGTTTTTT. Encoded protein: CSAMTGPGELFF.

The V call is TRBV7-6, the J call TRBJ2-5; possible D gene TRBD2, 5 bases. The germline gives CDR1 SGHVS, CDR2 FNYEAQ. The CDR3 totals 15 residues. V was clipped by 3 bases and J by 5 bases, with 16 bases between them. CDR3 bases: TGTGCCAGCAGCTTGAGGGCTCTGAGTGGGGAGACCCAGTACTTC. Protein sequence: CASSLRALSGETQYF.

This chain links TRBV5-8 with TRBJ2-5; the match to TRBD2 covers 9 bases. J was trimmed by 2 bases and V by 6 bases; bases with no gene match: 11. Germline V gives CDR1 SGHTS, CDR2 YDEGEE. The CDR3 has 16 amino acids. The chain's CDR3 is CASTAGAGGEQETQYF. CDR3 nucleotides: TGTGCCAGCACCGCCGGGGCGGGGGGGGAACAAGAGACCCAGTACTTC.

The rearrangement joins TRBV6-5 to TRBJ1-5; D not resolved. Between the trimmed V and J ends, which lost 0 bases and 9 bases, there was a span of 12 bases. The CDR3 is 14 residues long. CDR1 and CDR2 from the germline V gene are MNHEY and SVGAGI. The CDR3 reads CASSYSRGSWPQHF. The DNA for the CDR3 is TGTGCCAGCAGTTACTCGAGAGGTTCTTGGCCCCAGCATTTT.

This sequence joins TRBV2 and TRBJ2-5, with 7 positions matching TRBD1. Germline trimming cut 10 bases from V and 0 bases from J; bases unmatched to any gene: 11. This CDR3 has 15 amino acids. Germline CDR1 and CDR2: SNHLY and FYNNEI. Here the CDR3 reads CATRSGTVYQETQYF. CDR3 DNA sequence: TGTGCCACCAGATCCGGGACAGTGTACCAAGAGACCCAGTACTTC.

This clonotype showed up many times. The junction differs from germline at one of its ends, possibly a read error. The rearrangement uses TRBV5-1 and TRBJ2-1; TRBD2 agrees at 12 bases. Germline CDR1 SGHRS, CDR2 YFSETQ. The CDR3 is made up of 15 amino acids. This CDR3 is CASSWTSGAYNEQFF. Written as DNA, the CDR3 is TGTGCCAGCAGCTGGACTAGCGGGGCCTACAATGAGCAGTTCTTC.

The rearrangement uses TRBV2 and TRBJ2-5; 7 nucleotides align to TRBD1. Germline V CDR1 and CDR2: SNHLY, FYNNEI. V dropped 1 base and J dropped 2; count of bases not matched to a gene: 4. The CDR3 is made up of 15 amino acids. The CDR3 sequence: CASSEEGRGQETQYF. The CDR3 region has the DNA TGTGCCAGCAGTGAAGAAGGCAGGGGGCAAGAGACCCAGTACTTC.

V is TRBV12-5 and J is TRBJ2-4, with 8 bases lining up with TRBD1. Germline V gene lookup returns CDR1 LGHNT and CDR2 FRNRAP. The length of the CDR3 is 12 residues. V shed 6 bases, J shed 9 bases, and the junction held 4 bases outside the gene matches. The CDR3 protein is CASGLDRGIQYF. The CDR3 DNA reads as TGTGCTAGTGGCCTCGACAGGGGCATTCAGTACTTC.

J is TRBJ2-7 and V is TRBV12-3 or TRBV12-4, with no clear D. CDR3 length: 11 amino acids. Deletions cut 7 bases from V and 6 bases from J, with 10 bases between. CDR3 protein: CASIPAREQYF. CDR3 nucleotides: TGTGCCAGCATCCCCGCCCGCGAGCAGTACTTC.

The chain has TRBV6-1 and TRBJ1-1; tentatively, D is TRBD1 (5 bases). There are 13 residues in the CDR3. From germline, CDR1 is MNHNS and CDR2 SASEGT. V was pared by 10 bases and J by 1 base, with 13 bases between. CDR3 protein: CAIRAGWNTEAFF. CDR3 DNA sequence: TGTGCCATCCGGGCAGGGTGGAACACTGAAGCTTTCTTT.